One T cell receptor (beta chain) is described in this entry. Its antigen specificity is not known. Base qualities are missing; no much larger clone stands one base away. Sequencing was performed on an Illumina NovaSeq 6000. TCR cDNA was made using 5'RACE template switching, a step that added a universal primer site and unique molecular identifiers. Priming of cDNA synthesis was performed from both the TCR alpha and TCR beta constant segments. Libraries were amplified in two PCR steps, with sample barcodes and sequencing adapters added in the second step. Sequencing of libraries was performed on Illumina HiSeq 2500 (2x100 bp) or NovaSeq (2x150 bp). The authors' pipeline ran thus. MIGEC was used to demultiplex reads and collapse the reads into UMI consensus sequences, and MiXCR was used for V(D)J alignment. Vaccine-responding clonotypes were defined with edgeR using replicate PBMC samples, requiring FDR below 0.01 and a log2 fold change above 5 up to day 15. CD4 or CD8 identity was assigned to each bulk clonotype according to whether the clonotype was present at higher abundance in the sequenced CD4 repertoire or the sequenced CD8 repertoire. TCRdb's own reprocessing of the public reads used fastp at Q25 and MiXCR and kept productive beta chains. CDR3 protein sequences are deduplicated, and each keeps its most common genes and DNA. These V and J calls are TCRdb output, not the study's own analysis. The sample table shows under 200,000 distinct CDR3 sequences, and around 10% are seen once. Clones ranked in the top ten supply around 34% of the sample.

The data were obtained in a study of T cells after yellow fever vaccination (dated by TCRdb to between 2018 and 2020). With regard to the full study: The SMART-Seq v4 Ultra Low Input RNA kit was used to prepare libraries from fractions with low cell numbers. To track T-cell clones before and after primary and booster YFV17D yellow fever vaccination, bulk TCR alpha and beta repertoires were sequenced longitudinally. Blood was drawn at multiple timepoints before and after primary and secondary immunization, with bulk PBMC replicates and cell subsets isolated. Two healthy male donors, one aged 18 to 29 and one aged 30 to 40 years, made up the cohort.

In light of the paper, this sample's treatment or condition label describes: live attenuated yellow fever vaccine strain. PBMCs were isolated from peripheral blood using a standard Ficoll-Paque protocol. Dynabeads CD4 and CD8 positive selection kits were used to isolate CD4 and CD8 T-cell fractions. TriZol was used to extract RNA from bulk PBMCs, CD4 and CD8 fractions, and dextramer-positive and dextramer-negative fractions. CDR1 and CDR2 are read off the germline V gene (reference sequence) as PRHDT and FYEKMQ. V and J are trimmed by 4 bases and 1 base, and the gene matches miss 5 bases of the junction. The CDR3, cysteine through phenylalanine, is 16 amino acids long. The entry retains the CDR3 DNA only, 48 bases that are in frame from base 1. The study at large found these results: FACS-sorted repertoires could contain abundant contaminating clonotypes from the bulk population, so computational filtering was required. Because the study included only two donors, the extent to which the findings can be generalized is limited. Compared with the primary T-cell response, the secondary T-cell response was weaker but faster, peaking on day 5 rather than day 15. A small share of clonotypes was detected in both CD4 and CD8 compartments, with the overlap likely arising from convergent recombination. Most clones expanded after primary vaccination were re-detected after the booster (around 96% of CD4 and around 86% of CD8), suggesting broad memory maintenance.

The source material was CD8+ T cells sorted from PBMCs, sampled 15 days after the yellow fever booster vaccination. This receptor was identified in a man between 18 and 35 years old who received the YFV17D yellow fever vaccine. This chain joins TRBV13 to TRBJ2-1; 9 central bases correspond to TRBD2. This receptor carries the CDR3 CASSSLAGPSYNEQFF. The nucleotides are TGTGCCAGCAGCTCCCTAGCGGGGCCATCCTACAATGAGCAGTTCTTC.